Listed below are T cell receptor beta chains from one sample, sequenced in a study of tumor-infiltrating lymphocytes in primary liver carcinoma. TCRdb reprocessed the multiplex PCR reads with MiXCR, giving one entry per CDR3 protein. This table holds about 330,000 distinct CDR3 sequences, around three fifths found once. Sequencing used peripheral blood. These receptors were obtained from a man in his forties or fifties with primary liver carcinoma and hepatitis B virus infection. The CDR3 runs from the conserved cysteine through the conserved F or W. The order of the fields is D gene, V gene, J gene, clone size, CDR3 DNA, CDR3 protein. D genes are given only for firm matches. Clone size is shown for a subset of rows, as once, few, many or a class of expanded clone.

D: NA
V: TRBV12-3/TRBV12-4
J: TRBJ2-7
size: NA
DNA: TGTGCCAGCAGTTTATCGATAGGGGACGAGCGGTACTTC
CDR3: CASSLSIGDERYF

D: NA
V: TRBV11-2
J: TRBJ2-4
size: NA
DNA: TGTGTCAGCAGCTTAGATTACGGGACAAACATTCAGTACTTC
CDR3: CVSSLDYGTNIQYF

D: NA
V: TRBV30
J: TRBJ1-1
size: NA
DNA: TGTGCCTGGAGTGAGGGGTCTACTGAAGCTTTCTTT
CDR3: CAWSEGSTEAFF

D: NA
V: TRBV11-2
J: TRBJ1-1
size: once
DNA: TGTGACAGCAGCTTAGATATCCAAGGGGTCACTGAAGCTTTCTTT
CDR3: CDSSLDIQGVTEAFF

D: NA
V: TRBV7-9
J: TRBJ1-1
size: NA
DNA: TGTGCCAGCAGCCCTATATGGGGGAGCACTGAAGCTTTCTTT
CDR3: CASSPIWGSTEAFF

D: NA
V: TRBV11-1
J: TRBJ1-2
size: NA
DNA: TGTGCCGGCAGCTCGATGGACAGTACCGGCTACACCTTC
CDR3: CAGSSMDSTGYTF

D: TRBD2
V: TRBV4-3
J: TRBJ2-1
size: NA
DNA: TGCGCCAGCAGCCAAGTACTAGCGGCCTTCAATGAGCAGTTCTTC
CDR3: CASSQVLAAFNEQFF

D: NA
V: TRBV5-1
J: TRBJ2-5
size: NA
DNA: TGCACCAGCAGTTTGAACCAATACCGGGGCAGGGGACGGGAGACCCAGTACTTC
CDR3: CTSSLNQYRGRGRETQYF

D: TRBD1
V: TRBV12-3/TRBV12-4
J: TRBJ1-1
size: once
DNA: TGTGCCAACAGTCAGGGACAGGGGGCATCTGAAGCTTTCTTT
CDR3: CANSQGQGASEAFF

D: NA
V: TRBV6-5
J: TRBJ2-2
size: few
DNA: TGTGCCAGCAGTCGGGACTGGGGTACCCCCGGGGAGCTGTTTTTT
CDR3: CASSRDWGTPGELFF

D: NA
V: TRBV18
J: TRBJ1-1
size: NA
DNA: TGTGCCGGCTCATCACAGCCGAACACTGAAGCTTTCTTT
CDR3: CAGSSQPNTEAFF

D: NA
V: TRBV12-3/TRBV12-4
J: TRBJ2-2
size: many
DNA: TGTGCCAGCAGTACCGATACCGGGGAGCTGTTTTTT
CDR3: CASSTDTGELFF

D: NA
V: TRBV28
J: TRBJ2-1
size: NA
DNA: TGTGCCAGCGGCCCCCTGCCCCGTTATTATGAGCAGTTCTTC
CDR3: CASGPLPRYYEQFF

D: NA
V: TRBV4-2
J: TRBJ2-5
size: many
DNA: TGTGCCAGCAGCCCGGGACTCCGGGGAGAGGCCCAGTACTTC
CDR3: CASSPGLRGEAQYF

D: TRBD2
V: TRBV6-1
J: TRBJ2-1
size: many
DNA: TGTGCCAGCAGTGATGCGGGAGGTTCTTACAATGAGCAGTTCTTC
CDR3: CASSDAGGSYNEQFF

D: NA
V: TRBV29-1
J: TRBJ2-2
size: many
DNA: TGCAGCGTTGAAGATGTGAGGGGACACACCGGGGAGCTGTTTTTT
CDR3: CSVEDVRGHTGELFF

D: TRBD1
V: TRBV12-3/TRBV12-4
J: TRBJ2-2
size: NA
DNA: TGTGCCACCTCAACGGGACAGGGGAACATCGGGGAGCTGTTTTTT
CDR3: CATSTGQGNIGELFF

D: TRBD2
V: TRBV7-9
J: TRBJ2-7
size: NA
DNA: TGTGCCAGCAGCTTGATAGCGGGACAATACGAGCAGTACTTC
CDR3: CASSLIAGQYEQYF

D: NA
V: TRBV28
J: TRBJ1-2
size: NA
DNA: TGTGCCAGCAGTTTAATCCGAGACCCAGCCTATGACTACACCTTC
CDR3: CASSLIRDPAYDYTF

D: NA
V: TRBV6-2/TRBV6-3
J: TRBJ1-5
size: NA
DNA: TGCGCCAGCACCATCGACAGTTATAGCAATCAGCCCCAGAATTTT
CDR3: CASTIDSYSNQPQNF

D: NA
V: TRBV11-2
J: TRBJ2-2
size: NA
DNA: TGTGCCAGCAGCTTATTTAAGGGTGACGCCGGGGAGCTGTTTTTT
CDR3: CASSLFKGDAGELFF

D: TRBD2
V: TRBV6-1
J: TRBJ2-2
size: many
DNA: TGTGCCAGCGGGGGACTAGCGGTGACCGGGGAGCTGTTTTTT
CDR3: CASGGLAVTGELFF

D: TRBD2
V: TRBV4-1
J: TRBJ2-3
size: NA
DNA: TGCGCCAGCAGCCGCAGAAGCTCGGGACAGATTCTAGCGGGAGTGACTAGCACAGATACGCAGTATTTT
CDR3: CASSRRSSGQILAGVTSTDTQYF

D: TRBD1
V: TRBV6-5
J: TRBJ2-1
size: many
DNA: TGTGCCAGCAGTAGGACAGGGGGTTCCTACAATGAGCAGTTCTTC
CDR3: CASSRTGGSYNEQFF

D: NA
V: TRBV11-2
J: TRBJ2-7
size: NA
DNA: TGTGCCAGCAGCTTAGGGGTCAGAACCCACGTGCAGTACTTC
CDR3: CASSLGVRTHVQYF

D: TRBD2
V: TRBV12-3/TRBV12-4
J: TRBJ2-3
size: many
DNA: TGTGCCAGCACCCACCCACGGACTAGCGGGAGTGTGACTACGCAGTATTTT
CDR3: CASTHPRTSGSVTTQYF

D: NA
V: TRBV28
J: TRBJ1-1
size: once
DNA: TGTGCCAGCAGTTTACTCCCAGCCCTGAACACTGAAGCTTTCTTT
CDR3: CASSLLPALNTEAFF

D: NA
V: TRBV7-8
J: TRBJ1-1
size: NA
DNA: TGTGCCAGCAGATTAGGAGGGATCTCTGAAGCTTTCTTT
CDR3: CASRLGGISEAFF

D: TRBD2
V: TRBV11-2
J: TRBJ2-7
size: NA
DNA: TGTGCCAGCAGCTTGGCACGGCGCACTAGCGGGCACTTTACCAACGAGCAGTACTTT
CDR3: CASSLARRTSGHFTNEQYF

D: TRBD2
V: TRBV11-2
J: TRBJ2-4
size: NA
DNA: TGTGCCAGCAGCTCACGGACTAGCGGCGAAGACATTCAGTACTTC
CDR3: CASSSRTSGEDIQYF

D: NA
V: TRBV11-2
J: TRBJ2-3
size: many
DNA: TGTGCCAGCAGCTTAGGACTGGACCCAGATACGCAGTATTTT
CDR3: CASSLGLDPDTQYF

D: NA
V: TRBV10-2
J: TRBJ2-1
size: NA
DNA: TGCGCCAGCAGTGGACTACTAGTGAGTATCGGTGAGCAGTTCTTC
CDR3: CASSGLLVSIGEQFF

D: NA
V: TRBV5-4
J: TRBJ1-3
size: few
DNA: TGTGCCAGCAGCTTGGGGGGTTATAGGTCCTCTGGAAACACCATATATTTT
CDR3: CASSLGGYRSSGNTIYF

D: NA
V: TRBV11-2
J: TRBJ2-1
size: NA
DNA: TGTGTCAGCAGCTGGCTAGCTGAGCAGTTCTTC
CDR3: CVSSWLAEQFF

D: NA
V: TRBV11-2
J: TRBJ2-5
size: many
DNA: TGTGCCAGCAGCGTTCCCCAGGGCCCCCAGTACTTC
CDR3: CASSVPQGPQYF

D: TRBD1
V: TRBV11-2
J: TRBJ1-2
size: NA
DNA: TGTGCCAGCAGCTCCCGACAGGGTGCGAGCTATGGCTACACCTTT
CDR3: CASSSRQGASYGYTF

D: NA
V: TRBV11-2
J: TRBJ2-3
size: NA
DNA: TGTGCAAGTAGCCTACCCGTGGATTCGCAGTATTTT
CDR3: CASSLPVDSQYF

D: NA
V: TRBV28
J: TRBJ2-1
size: few
DNA: TGTGCCAGCAGCCCCCTGCCCCGTTATTATGAGCAGTTCTTC
CDR3: CASSPLPRYYEQFF

D: NA
V: TRBV7-9
J: TRBJ2-1
size: few
DNA: TGTGCCAGCAGCTTAATCCACAATGAGCAGTTCTTC
CDR3: CASSLIHNEQFF

D: TRBD2
V: TRBV6-4
J: TRBJ2-1
size: few
DNA: TGTGCCAGCGGGGACTACGGTCAGCAGTTCTTC
CDR3: CASGDYGQQFF

D: NA
V: TRBV10-2
J: TRBJ2-5
size: many
DNA: TGCGCCAGCAGTGAGTCATGGCAGAGATACCAAGAGACCCAGTACTTC
CDR3: CASSESWQRYQETQYF

D: NA
V: TRBV11-2
J: TRBJ2-5
size: NA
DNA: TGTGCCAGCAGCTCATACTCGGAGACCCAGTACTTC
CDR3: CASSSYSETQYF

D: NA
V: TRBV11-2
J: TRBJ2-7
size: NA
DNA: TGTGCCAGCAGCTACCGGCTAGGGGACTCCTACGAGCAGTACTTC
CDR3: CASSYRLGDSYEQYF

D: NA
V: TRBV6-5
J: TRBJ2-7
size: NA
DNA: TGTGCCAGCAGTTACTTGAATCCACTCACCTACGGGCAGTACTTC
CDR3: CASSYLNPLTYGQYF

D: TRBD1
V: TRBV4-1
J: TRBJ2-7
size: many
DNA: TGCGCCAGCAGCCAAGAAAGACAGGGGATCGGCTACGAGCAGTACTTC
CDR3: CASSQERQGIGYEQYF

D: TRBD2
V: TRBV5-4
J: TRBJ2-1
size: many
DNA: TGTGCCAGCAGCTTGGACGGGGGGGCCTACAATGAGCAGTTCTTC
CDR3: CASSLDGGAYNEQFF

D: NA
V: TRBV11-2
J: TRBJ2-1
size: NA
DNA: TGTGCCAGCACCCGCCCGGTAGCCCCAAGTAGGGTCAATGAGCACTTCTTT
CDR3: CASTRPVAPSRVNEHFF

D: NA
V: TRBV28
J: TRBJ2-7
size: NA
DNA: TGTGCCAGCAGTTTATGGGGTAGGGGTTCCTACGAGCAGTACTTC
CDR3: CASSLWGRGSYEQYF